Each of the 27 T cell receptor beta chains below was sequenced from the same sample in a study of cytomegalovirus exposure and HLA in healthy donors. Using immunoSEQ multiplex PCR, the repertoire was profiled, and TCRdb retains in-frame clones only, with some absent. Of roughly 300,000 clones detected, approximately 90% appear once; the ten largest clones hold approximately 1.1%. Sequenced input: PBMCs. The source of these receptors is a woman aged 30 to 39 in good health and CMV-seropositive.

J is TRBJ1-5 and V is TRBV6-1, with 9 bases fitting TRBD1. There are 15 residues in the CDR3. V dropped 3 bases and J dropped 5; count of bases not matched to a gene: 5. Germline CDR1 and CDR2: MNHNS and SASEGT. The CDR3 bases are TGTGCCAGCAGTGACTGGACAGGGGAAGATCAGCCCCAGCATTTT. This codes for CASSDWTGEDQPQHF.

The chain has TRBV5-1 and TRBJ2-7, with D possibly matching TRBD1 (5 bases). V lost 0 bases and J lost 0, with 13 bases in between. CDR1 is SGHRS, CDR2 YFSETQ, per germline. The length of the CDR3 is 16 residues. This CDR3 reads CASSLGGPTSSYEQYF. CDR3 DNA sequence: TGCGCCAGCAGCTTGGGGGGCCCTACCAGCTCCTACGAGCAGTACTTC.

The rearrangement links TRBV27 to TRBJ1-6, with D unclear. In germline, CDR1 is MNHEY, CDR2 SMNVEV (reference sequence). This CDR3 has 14 residues. The V end was cut by 5 bases, the J end by 9 bases, with 14 bases between. The CDR3 loop is CASSQTGVTSPLHF. Written as DNA, the CDR3 is TGTGCCAGCAGTCAAACCGGGGTCACTTCACCCCTCCACTTT.

The chain carries TRBV4-3 and TRBJ1-2; weak D call: TRBD1 (6 bases). From germline, CDR1 is LGHNA and CDR2 YSLEER. CDR3 length: 14 residues. Trimming pared 4 bases from V and 10 bases from J, leaving 19 bases between. For the CDR3, the DNA is TGCGCCAGCAGCCCAGACCCCGGGACACGTCTCTACACCTTC. As protein: CASSPDPGTRLYTF.

This sequence joins TRBV18 and TRBJ2-7; 7 bases match TRBD1. Germline-derived CDR1 and CDR2 are KGHSH and LQKENI. The CDR3 extends over 15 amino acids. The V segment lost 0 bases and the J segment 4 bases; nucleotides outside the gene matches: 6. The CDR3 region has the DNA TGTGCCAGCTCACCACCGGCCAGGGGGTTTTACGAGCAGTACTTC. It translates to CASSPPARGFYEQYF.

V and J are TRBV6-1 and TRBJ2-5; 7 bases align to TRBD2. This CDR3 has 18 amino acids. The ends lost 3 bases at V and 2 bases at J; junction bases unmatched: 15. Germline CDR1 reads MNHNS; CDR2 reads SASEGT. CDR3 residues: CASSDLGLVADTQETQYF. CDR3 nucleotides: TGTGCCAGCAGTGACTTAGGACTAGTTGCCGATACACAAGAGACCCAGTACTTC.

The chain couples TRBV5-6 to TRBJ1-6; D perhaps matches TRBD1 (5 bases). CDR1 and CDR2 (germline): SGHDT, YYEEEE. V shed 4 bases and J shed 9 bases, with 17 bases lying between them. CDR3 length: 15 residues. The CDR3 bases are TGTGCCAGCAGCCGCGGGACGGTCGATATTTCACCCCTCCACTTT. Amino acids: CASSRGTVDISPLHF.

With respect to this clone: Compared with germline, one end of the junction differs, possibly owing to a read error. V is TRBV13 and J is TRBJ1-4, with D unresolved. Germline CDR1 PRHDT, CDR2 FYEKMQ (reference sequence). The CDR3 length is 15 residues. CDR3 sequence: CASSLGRNYNEKLFF. The DNA of the CDR3 is TGTGCCAGCAGCCTAGGACGGAACTATAATGAAAAACTGTTTTTT.

The V gene is TRBV9, the J gene TRBJ2-6, with 8 bases that match TRBD1. The CDR3 contains 18 residues. Germline CDR1 reads SGDLS; CDR2 reads YYNGEE. V trimming: 0 bases; J trimming: 0 bases; junction bases outside the gene matches: 5. The CDR3, as DNA: TGTGCCAGCAGCGTAGTGGGACAGGCCAGCTCTGGGGCCAACGTCCTGACTTTC. This codes for CASSVVGQASSGANVLTF.

The V call is TRBV7-6, the J call TRBJ2-3, with no clear D. Trimming took off 4 bases at V and 0 bases at J, with 8 bases between the two ends. The germline gives CDR1 SGHVS, CDR2 FNYEAQ. The CDR3 extends over 14 amino acids. The CDR3 region is CASSSGRSTDTQYF. The DNA of the CDR3 is TGTGCCAGCAGCTCCGGCCGGAGCACAGATACGCAGTATTTT. The full variable domain, in which reference TRBV7-6 and TRBJ2-3 provide the parts outside the CDR3, is GAGVSQSPRYKVTKRGQDVALRCDPISGHVSLYWYRQALGQGPEFLTYFNYEAQQDKSGLPNDRFSAERPEGSISTLTIQRTEQRDSAMYRCASSSGRSTDTQYFGPGTRLTVL.

The rearrangement joins TRBV10-1 to TRBJ2-1, with 10 bases aligning to TRBD2. Germline-derived CDR1 and CDR2 are WNHNN and SYGVQD (reference sequence). Trimming took 8 bases from V and 3 from J; bases not matched to a gene: 10. The CDR3 runs 16 residues. The CDR3 loop reads CASLRLAGVNYNEQFF. CDR3 nucleotides: TGCGCCAGCTTAAGGCTAGCGGGAGTAAACTACAATGAGCAGTTCTTC.

The V gene is TRBV27, the J gene TRBJ2-1; TRBD2 is a possible D gene (5 bases). Germline V gives CDR1 MNHEY, CDR2 SMNVEV (reference sequence). V was clipped by 7 bases and J by 5 bases, with 15 bases between them. The CDR3 is 14 residues long. The CDR3 DNA reads as TGTGCCAGCACCACCAACCTGAGGGACAATGAGCAGTTCTTC. Protein: CASTTNLRDNEQFF.

V is TRBV28 and J is TRBJ1-3; D gene uncertain. Germline V gene lookup returns CDR1 MDHEN and CDR2 SYDVKM. Trimming pared 2 bases from V and 2 bases from J, leaving 13 bases between. The CDR3 spans 16 residues. The CDR3 reads CASSLPLGLTGNTIYF. In nucleotides, the CDR3 is TGTGCCAGCAGTTTACCCTTGGGCCTAACTGGAAACACCATATATTTT.

The rearrangement uses TRBV21-1 and TRBJ1-5; the D call TRBD1 from the table was never checked on the DNA. TRBV21-1 is a documented pseudogene. The CDR3 is 15 amino acids. The CDR3, as DNA: TGTGCCAGCAGCACAGACAGTCATAGCAATCAGCCCCAGCATTTT. Translating gives CASSTDSHSNQPQHF.

This chain joins TRBV7-8 and TRBJ2-7; D is uncertain. The CDR3 runs 15 residues. Per the germline V gene, CDR1 is SGHVS and CDR2 is FQNEAQ. V was trimmed by 5 bases and J by 7 bases, leaving 21 bases between them. CDR3 loop: CASSLLGPPLREQYF. DNA of the CDR3: TGTGCCAGCAGCCTTCTCGGCCCGCCACTTAGGGAGCAGTACTTC.

The chain's CDR3 is CASSRTGRNEKLFF. The DNA of the CDR3 is TGTGCCAGCAGCCGAACAGGGAGAAATGAAAAACTGTTTTTT. The genes are TRBV6-5 and TRBJ1-4; the D gene is possibly TRBD1 (6 bases). Per the germline V gene, CDR1 is MNHEY and CDR2 is SVGAGI. V gave up 6 bases and J gave up 5 bases, with 13 bases separating them. This CDR3 has 14 residues.

The genes are TRBV7-2 and TRBJ1-6; the D is unclear. The CDR3 sequence is 12 residues long. Germline V gives CDR1 SGHTA, CDR2 FQGNSA. The V end was cut by 3 bases, the J end by 14 bases, with 11 bases between. The CDR3 DNA follows: TGTGCCAGCAGCTTCTTTTCTAAGGCCCTCCACTTT. It is translated as CASSFFSKALHF.

This chain connects TRBV6-5 to TRBJ2-1; D may match TRBD1 or TRBD2 (5 bases each). The CDR3 runs 16 residues. Germline V CDR1 and CDR2: MNHEY, SVGAGI. The ends were cut back, 2 bases at V and 2 bases at J, with 13 bases in the middle. CDR3 protein: CASSYVPRGAYNEQFF. In nucleotides, the CDR3 is TGTGCCAGCAGTTACGTTCCGAGAGGGGCCTACAATGAGCAGTTCTTC.

The genes are TRBV6-5 and TRBJ2-5; D is possibly TRBD2 (6 bases). Trimming stripped 4 bases from V and 0 bases from J, with 15 bases between. Germline lookup yields CDR1 MNHEY and CDR2 SVGAGI. This CDR3 has 16 residues. The CDR3, as DNA: TGTGCCAGCAGTTCCAGACCGGGGGATTACCAAGAGACCCAGTACTTC. It yields the protein CASSSRPGDYQETQYF.

The V call is TRBV5-4, the J call TRBJ2-2; TRBD1 matches at 8 bases. The CDR3 loop spans 17 amino acids. Per germline, CDR1 SGHNT and CDR2 YYREEE (reference sequence). V shed 1 base, J shed 5 bases, and the junction held 10 bases outside the gene matches. CDR3 residues: CASSLLGAGGFTGELFF. The CDR3 bases are TGTGCCAGCAGCTTGTTGGGGGCAGGGGGCTTTACCGGGGAGCTGTTTTTT.

The chain employs TRBV30 and TRBJ2-7; D call uncertain. Germline V lookup: CDR1 GTSNPN, CDR2 SVGIG (reference sequence). Between the trimmed V and J ends, which lost 2 bases and 5 bases, there was a span of 7 bases. This CDR3 region has 11 residues. This chain's CDR3 is CAWSRLHEQYF. The CDR3 coding sequence is TGTGCCTGGAGTAGGCTCCACGAGCAGTACTTC.

This sequence joins TRBV27 and TRBJ2-7; TRBD1 matches 10 bases. Germline V lookup: CDR1 MNHEY, CDR2 SMNVEV (reference sequence). CDR3 length equals 19 residues. The V gene end was trimmed by 3 bases and the J gene end by 5 bases; junction bases not matched to a gene: 19. The CDR3 DNA reads as TGTGCCAGCAGTTTGACTAATCCCGTCCAAGACAGGGGGCGTCACGAGCAGTACTTC. Translation: CASSLTNPVQDRGRHEQYF.

The chain recombines TRBV5-6 with TRBJ1-4, with TRBD1 as a possible D gene (5 bases). Germline V gene lookup returns CDR1 SGHDT and CDR2 YYEEEE. The CDR3 is 13 residues long. The V gene lost 2 bases and the J gene lost 5 bases, with 7 bases spanning the gap. In DNA, the CDR3 is TGTGCCAGCAGCTTTTGGGGGAATGAAAAACTGTTTTTT. Translation gives CASSFWGNEKLFF.

This chain uses TRBV2 with TRBJ2-3, with 8 bases matching TRBD1. The V gene end was trimmed by 8 bases and the J gene end by 2 bases; junction bases not matched to a gene: 6. This CDR3 is built from 14 residues. Per germline, CDR1 SNHLY and CDR2 FYNNEI. CDR3 in amino acids: CASRRGPVTDTQYF. The CDR3 coding sequence is TGTGCCAGCCGCAGGGGGCCGGTCACAGATACGCAGTATTTT.

Only one count was recorded for this clone. The chain recombines TRBV6-5 with TRBJ1-5; no firm D call. The CDR3 totals 15 residues. Germline values: CDR1 MNHEY, CDR2 SVGAGI. With 6 bases removed from V and 1 base from J, the gap between germline ends came to 13 bases. DNA of the CDR3: TGTGCCAGCAGCTACCCCGGACGAAGCAATCAGCCCCAGCATTTT. Translation gives CASSYPGRSNQPQHF.

This clone came up a few times. The J gene is TRBJ2-2, the V gene TRBV7-3, with TRBD2 matching over 12 bases. The germline CDR1 and CDR2 sequences are SGHTA and FQGTGA. The CDR3 is 15 amino acids. Trimming removed 6 bases from V and 5 bases from J; junction bases left unmatched: 4. Here the CDR3 DNA reads TGTGCCAGCAGACCTAGCGGGAGGGGAACCGGGGAGCTGTTTTTT. Translating gives CASRPSGRGTGELFF.

V is TRBV7-9 and J is TRBJ2-7; D is unresolved. Germline lookup yields CDR1 SEHNR and CDR2 FQNEAQ (reference sequence). V was cut by 2 bases and J by 3 bases, with 11 bases left in between. This CDR3 is 14 amino acids long. CDR3 protein: CASSLSGRNYEQYF. For the CDR3, the DNA is TGTGCCAGCAGCTTATCCGGACGGAACTACGAGCAGTACTTC.